A single sample is the source of the 2 T cell receptor beta chains below, sequenced in a study of cytotoxic CD8 clonotypes in ibrutinib-treated CLL. Produced via immunoSEQ multiplex PCR; TCRdb's table is partial and in-frame only. The sample yields about 7,600 clones, approximately 80% seen once. The material sequenced was PBMCs, taken before ibrutinib treatment. These receptors came from a human donor with chronic lymphocytic leukemia.

This sequence joins TRBV10-1 and TRBJ2-7; the D call may be TRBD1 or TRBD2 (5 bases each). CDR1 WNHNN and CDR2 SYGVQD come from the germline V gene (reference sequence). The CDR3 has 15 residues. V was cut by 6 bases and J by 3 bases, with 18 bases left in between. As DNA, the CDR3 is TGCGCCAGCAGCAGTCCGGGACGGTCAGACTACGAGCAGTACTTC. This sequence encodes CASSSPGRSDYEQYF.

The rearrangement joins TRBV28 to TRBJ2-7, with 8 bases that match TRBD2. V was clipped by 3 bases and J by 4 bases; unmatched bases: 5. CDR3 length: 14 amino acids. CDR1 is MDHEN and CDR2 is SYDVKM in the germline V gene. CDR3 DNA sequence: TGTGCCAGCAGTTTCCGGGGGGGAGTGTACGAGCAGTACTTC. Residues: CASSFRGGVYEQYF.